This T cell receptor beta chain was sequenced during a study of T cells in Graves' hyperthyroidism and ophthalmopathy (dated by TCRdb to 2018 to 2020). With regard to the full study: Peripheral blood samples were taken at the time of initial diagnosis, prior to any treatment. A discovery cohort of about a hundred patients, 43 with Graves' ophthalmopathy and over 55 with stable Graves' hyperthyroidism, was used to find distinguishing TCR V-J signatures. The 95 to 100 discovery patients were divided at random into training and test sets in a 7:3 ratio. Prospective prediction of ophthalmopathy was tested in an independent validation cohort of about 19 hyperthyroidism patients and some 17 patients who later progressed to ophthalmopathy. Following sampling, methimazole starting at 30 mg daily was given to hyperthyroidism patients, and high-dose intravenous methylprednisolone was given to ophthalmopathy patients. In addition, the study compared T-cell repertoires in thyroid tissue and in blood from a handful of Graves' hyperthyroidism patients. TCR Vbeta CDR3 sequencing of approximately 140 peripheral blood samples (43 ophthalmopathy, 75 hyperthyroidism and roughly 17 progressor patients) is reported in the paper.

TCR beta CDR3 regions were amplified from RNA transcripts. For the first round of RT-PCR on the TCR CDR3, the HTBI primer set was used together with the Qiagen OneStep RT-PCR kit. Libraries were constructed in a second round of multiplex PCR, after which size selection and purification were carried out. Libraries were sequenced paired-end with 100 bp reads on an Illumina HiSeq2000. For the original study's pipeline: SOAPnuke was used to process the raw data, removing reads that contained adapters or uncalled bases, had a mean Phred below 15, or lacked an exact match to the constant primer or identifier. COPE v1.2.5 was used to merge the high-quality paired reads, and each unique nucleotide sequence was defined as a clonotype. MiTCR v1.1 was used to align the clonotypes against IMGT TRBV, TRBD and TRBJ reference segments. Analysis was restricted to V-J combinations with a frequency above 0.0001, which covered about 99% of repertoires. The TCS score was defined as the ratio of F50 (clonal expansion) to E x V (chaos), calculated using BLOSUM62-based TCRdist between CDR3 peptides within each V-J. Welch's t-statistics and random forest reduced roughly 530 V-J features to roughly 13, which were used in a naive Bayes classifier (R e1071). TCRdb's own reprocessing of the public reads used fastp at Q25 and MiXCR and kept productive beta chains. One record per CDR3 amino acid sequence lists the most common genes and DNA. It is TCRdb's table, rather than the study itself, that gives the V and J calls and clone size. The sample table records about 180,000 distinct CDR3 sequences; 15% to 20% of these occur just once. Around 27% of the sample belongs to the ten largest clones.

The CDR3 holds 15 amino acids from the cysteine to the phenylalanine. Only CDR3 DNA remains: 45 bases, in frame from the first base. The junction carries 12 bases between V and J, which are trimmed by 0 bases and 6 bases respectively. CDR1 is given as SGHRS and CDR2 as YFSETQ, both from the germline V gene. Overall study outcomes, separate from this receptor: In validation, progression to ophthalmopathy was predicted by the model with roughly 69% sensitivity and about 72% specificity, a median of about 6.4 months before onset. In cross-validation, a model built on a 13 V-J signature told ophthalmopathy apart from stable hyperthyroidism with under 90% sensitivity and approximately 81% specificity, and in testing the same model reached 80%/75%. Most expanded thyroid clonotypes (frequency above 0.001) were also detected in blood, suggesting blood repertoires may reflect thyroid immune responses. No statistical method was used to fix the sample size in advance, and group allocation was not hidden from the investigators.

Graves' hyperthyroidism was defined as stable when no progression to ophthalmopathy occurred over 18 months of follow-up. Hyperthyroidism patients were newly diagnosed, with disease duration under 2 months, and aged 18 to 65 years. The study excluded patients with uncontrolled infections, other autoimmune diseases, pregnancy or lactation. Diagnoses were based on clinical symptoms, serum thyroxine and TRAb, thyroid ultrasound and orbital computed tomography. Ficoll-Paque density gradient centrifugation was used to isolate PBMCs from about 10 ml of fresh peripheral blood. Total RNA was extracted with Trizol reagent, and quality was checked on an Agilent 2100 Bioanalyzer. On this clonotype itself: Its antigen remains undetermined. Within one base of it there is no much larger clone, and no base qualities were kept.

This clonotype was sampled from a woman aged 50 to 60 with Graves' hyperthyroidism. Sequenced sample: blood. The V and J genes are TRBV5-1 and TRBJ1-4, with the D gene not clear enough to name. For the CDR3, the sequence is CASSLGTLVDEKLFF. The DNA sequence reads TGCGCCAGCAGCTTGGGGACTCTTGTTGATGAAAAACTGTTTTTT. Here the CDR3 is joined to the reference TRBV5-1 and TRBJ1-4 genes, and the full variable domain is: KAGVTQTPRYLIKTRGQQVTLSCSPISGHRSVSWYQQTPGQGLQFLFEYFSETQRNKGNFPGRFSGRQFSNSRSEMNVSTLELGDSALYLCASSLGTLVDEKLFFGSGTQLSVL.